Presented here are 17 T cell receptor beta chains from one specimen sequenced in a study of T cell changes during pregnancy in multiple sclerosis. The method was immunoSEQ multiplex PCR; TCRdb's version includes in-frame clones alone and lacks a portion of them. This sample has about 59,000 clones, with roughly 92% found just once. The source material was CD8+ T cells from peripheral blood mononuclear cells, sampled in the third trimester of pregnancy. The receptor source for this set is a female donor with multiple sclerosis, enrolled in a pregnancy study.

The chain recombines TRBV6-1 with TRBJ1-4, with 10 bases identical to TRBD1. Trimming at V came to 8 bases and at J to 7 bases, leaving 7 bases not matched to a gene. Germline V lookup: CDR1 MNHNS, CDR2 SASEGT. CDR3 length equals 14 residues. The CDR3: CASLLTGGSEKLFF. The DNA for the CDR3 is TGTGCCAGCCTCCTGACAGGGGGCAGTGAAAAACTGTTTTTT.

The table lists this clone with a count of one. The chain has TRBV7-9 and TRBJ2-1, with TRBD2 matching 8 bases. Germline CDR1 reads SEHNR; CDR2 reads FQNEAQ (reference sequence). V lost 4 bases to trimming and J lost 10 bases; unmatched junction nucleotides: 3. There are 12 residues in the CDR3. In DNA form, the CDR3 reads TGTGCCAGCAGCTCGGGGGGGGTAGAGCAGTTCTTC. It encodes CASSSGGVEQFF.

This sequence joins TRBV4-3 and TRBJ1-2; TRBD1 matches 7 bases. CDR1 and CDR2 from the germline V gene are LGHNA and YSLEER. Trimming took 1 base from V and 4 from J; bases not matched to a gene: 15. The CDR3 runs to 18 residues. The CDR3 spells CASSQGTGQRLRGYGYTF. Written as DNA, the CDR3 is TGCGCCAGCAGCCAAGGCACGGGACAGCGGCTTCGGGGCTATGGCTACACCTTC.

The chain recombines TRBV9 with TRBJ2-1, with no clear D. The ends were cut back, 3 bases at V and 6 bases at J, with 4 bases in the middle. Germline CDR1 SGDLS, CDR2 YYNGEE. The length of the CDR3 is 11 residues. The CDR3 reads CASSGGNEQFF. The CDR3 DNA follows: TGTGCCAGCAGCGGAGGCAATGAGCAGTTCTTC.

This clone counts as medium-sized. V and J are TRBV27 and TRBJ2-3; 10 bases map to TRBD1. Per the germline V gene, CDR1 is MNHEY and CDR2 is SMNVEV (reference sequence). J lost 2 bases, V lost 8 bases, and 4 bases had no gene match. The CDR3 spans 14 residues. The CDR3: CASGDRGYTDTQYF. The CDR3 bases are TGTGCCAGCGGGGACAGGGGTTACACAGATACGCAGTATTTT.

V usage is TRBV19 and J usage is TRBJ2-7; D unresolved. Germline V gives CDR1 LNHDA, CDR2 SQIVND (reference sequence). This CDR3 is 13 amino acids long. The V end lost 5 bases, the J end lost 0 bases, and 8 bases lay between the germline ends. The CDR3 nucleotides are TGTGCCAGTAGTCCTTCTAGCTCCTACGAGCAGTACTTC. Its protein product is CASSPSSSYEQYF.

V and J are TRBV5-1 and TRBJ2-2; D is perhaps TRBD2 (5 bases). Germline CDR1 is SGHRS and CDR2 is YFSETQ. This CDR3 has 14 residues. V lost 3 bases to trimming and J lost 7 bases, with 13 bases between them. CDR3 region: CASSSLIRDGELFF. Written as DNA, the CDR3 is TGCGCCAGCAGCTCCCTGATTCGGGACGGGGAGCTGTTTTTT.

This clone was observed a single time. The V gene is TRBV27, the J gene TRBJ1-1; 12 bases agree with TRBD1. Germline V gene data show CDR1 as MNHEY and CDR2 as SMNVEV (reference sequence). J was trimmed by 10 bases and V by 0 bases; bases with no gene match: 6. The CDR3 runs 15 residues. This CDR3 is CASSLSAGQGAGAFF. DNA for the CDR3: TGTGCCAGCAGTTTATCAGCGGGACAGGGGGCAGGAGCTTTCTTT.

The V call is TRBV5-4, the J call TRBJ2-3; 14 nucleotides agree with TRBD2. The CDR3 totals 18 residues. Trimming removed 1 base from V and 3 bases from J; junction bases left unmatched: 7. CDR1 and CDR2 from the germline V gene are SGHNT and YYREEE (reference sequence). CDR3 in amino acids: CASSLSKTSGRGTDTQYF. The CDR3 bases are TGTGCCAGCAGCTTGTCTAAGACTAGCGGGAGGGGGACAGATACGCAGTATTTT.

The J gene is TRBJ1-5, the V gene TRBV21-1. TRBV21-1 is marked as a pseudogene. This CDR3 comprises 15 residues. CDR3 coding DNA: TGTGCCAGCCGTTTGAGGAGAAAGGTCAATCAGCCCCAGCATTTT. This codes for CASRLRRKVNQPQHF.

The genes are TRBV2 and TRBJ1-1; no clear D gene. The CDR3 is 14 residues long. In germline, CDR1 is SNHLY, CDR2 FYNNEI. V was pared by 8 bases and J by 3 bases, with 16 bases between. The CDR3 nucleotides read TGTGCCAGCCCCGGGAACCCAAGAGACACTGAAGCTTTCTTT. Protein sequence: CASPGNPRDTEAFF. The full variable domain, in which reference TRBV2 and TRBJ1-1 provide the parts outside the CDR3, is EPEVTQTPSHQVTQMGQEVILRCVPISNHLYFYWYRQILGQKVEFLVSFYNNEISEKSEIFDDQFSVERPDGSNFTLKIRSTKLEDSAMYFCASPGNPRDTEAFFGQGTRLTVV.

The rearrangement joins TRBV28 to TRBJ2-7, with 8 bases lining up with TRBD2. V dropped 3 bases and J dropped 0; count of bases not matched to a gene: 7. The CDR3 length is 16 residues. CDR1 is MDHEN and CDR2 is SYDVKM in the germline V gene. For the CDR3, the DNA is TGTGCCAGCAGTTTGAGCACTAGCGGACCCTCCTACGAGCAGTACTTC. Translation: CASSLSTSGPSYEQYF.

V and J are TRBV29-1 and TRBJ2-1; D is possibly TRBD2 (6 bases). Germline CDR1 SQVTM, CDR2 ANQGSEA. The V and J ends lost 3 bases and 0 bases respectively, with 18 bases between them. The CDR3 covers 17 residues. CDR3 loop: CSVESAIADISYNEQFF. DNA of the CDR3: TGCAGCGTTGAGTCGGCGATAGCGGATATCTCCTACAATGAGCAGTTCTTC.

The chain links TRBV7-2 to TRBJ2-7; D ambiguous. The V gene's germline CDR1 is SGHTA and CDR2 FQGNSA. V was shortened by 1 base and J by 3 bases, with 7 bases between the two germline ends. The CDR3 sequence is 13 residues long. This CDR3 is CASSLETSYEQYF. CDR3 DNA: TGTGCCAGCAGCTTAGAGACAAGCTACGAGCAGTACTTC. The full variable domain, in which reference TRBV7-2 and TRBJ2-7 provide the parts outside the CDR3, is GAGVSQSPSNKVTEKGKDVELRCDPISGHTALYWYRQSLGQGLEFLIYFQGNSAPDKSGLPSDRFSAERTGGSVSTLTIQRTQQEDSAVYLCASSLETSYEQYFGPGTRLTVT.

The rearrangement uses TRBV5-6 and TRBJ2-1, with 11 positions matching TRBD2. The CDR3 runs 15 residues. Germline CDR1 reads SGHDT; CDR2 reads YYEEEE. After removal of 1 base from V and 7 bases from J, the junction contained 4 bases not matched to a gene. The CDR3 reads CASSLTSGRRNEQFF. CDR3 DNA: TGTGCCAGCAGCTTGACTAGCGGGAGAAGGAATGAGCAGTTCTTC.

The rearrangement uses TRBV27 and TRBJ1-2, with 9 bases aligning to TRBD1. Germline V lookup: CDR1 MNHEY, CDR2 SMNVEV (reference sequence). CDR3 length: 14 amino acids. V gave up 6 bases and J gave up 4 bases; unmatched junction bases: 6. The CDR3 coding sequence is TGTGCCAGCAGCCACAGGGGGCAGGGCTATGGCTACACCTTC. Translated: CASSHRGQGYGYTF.

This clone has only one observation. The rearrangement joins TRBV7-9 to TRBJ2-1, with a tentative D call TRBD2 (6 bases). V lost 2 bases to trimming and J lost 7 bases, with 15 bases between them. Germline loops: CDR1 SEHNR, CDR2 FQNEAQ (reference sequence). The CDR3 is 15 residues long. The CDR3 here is CASSLSETSVNEQFF. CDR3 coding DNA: TGTGCCAGCAGCTTATCCGAGACTAGTGTAAATGAGCAGTTCTTC.